The 18 T cell receptor beta chains presented below share a single source sample, sequenced in a study of T cells in Graves' hyperthyroidism and ophthalmopathy. RNA transcripts gave rise to amplified TCR beta CDR3 regions. The HTBI set primed first-round TCR CDR3 RT-PCR. Each CDR3 protein gets one entry after TCRdb re-called the multiplex PCR reads with MiXCR. The sample has around 290,000 distinct CDR3 sequences, roughly an eighth seen once. The sample consisted of blood. The receptor set was obtained from a woman in her 40s with Graves' hyperthyroidism.

The table lists this clonotype with a few counts. This chain links TRBV3-1 with TRBJ1-2; no firm D call. The CDR3 is 15 amino acids. CDR1 and CDR2 from the germline V gene are LGHDT and YNNKEL (reference sequence). Trimming took 5 bases from V and 4 from J, leaving 17 bases between them. The CDR3 DNA reads TGTGCCAGCAGCGAATTTATAGGAGCAGGCTATGGCTACACCTTC. It is translated as CASSEFIGAGYGYTF.

Turning to this clonotype: A much larger clone differs from this one at a single base, so this may be a read error. V gene TRBV3-1 combines with J gene TRBJ2-2, with D maybe TRBD2 (5 bases). The CDR3 length is 16 residues. CDR1 is LGHDT and CDR2 is YNNKEL in the germline V gene (reference sequence). The CDR3 here is CASSPSDVGNTGELIF. The DNA of the CDR3 is TGTGCCAGCAGCCCCTCGGACGTAGGAAACACCGGGGAGCTGATTTTT.

The CDR3 is CSASKPSGMTNTGELFF. For the CDR3, the DNA is TGCAGTGCTAGTAAACCTAGCGGGATGACAAACACCGGGGAGCTGTTTTTT. This sequence joins TRBV20-1 and TRBJ2-2; 9 bases match TRBD2. Germline V gene sequence: CDR1 DFQATT, CDR2 SNEGSKA (reference sequence). The CDR3 sequence is 17 residues long. V shed 3 bases, J shed 2 bases, and the junction held 10 bases outside the gene matches.

The chain recombines TRBV5-1 with TRBJ2-1; weak D call: TRBD2 (5 bases). The germline V and J ends were trimmed by 1 base and 5 bases, with 13 bases remaining between them. CDR1 and CDR2 from the germline V gene are SGHRS and YFSETQ. The CDR3 sequence is 15 residues long. The CDR3 DNA reads as TGCGCCAGCAGCTTGACTACCGGGAAGGACAATGAGCAGTTCTTC. Translated, it gives CASSLTTGKDNEQFF.

This clonotype was picked up many times. The rearrangement joins TRBV7-2 to TRBJ2-3; the match to TRBD1 covers 10 bases. From germline, CDR1 is SGHTA and CDR2 FQGNSA. Trimming at V came to 5 bases and at J to 4 bases, leaving 3 bases not matched to a gene. The CDR3 spans 14 residues. The CDR3 nucleotides read TGTGCCAGCAGCAAGGGGACAGGGGCAGATACGCAGTATTTT. Translating gives CASSKGTGADTQYF.

In its sample, this clonotype was seen many times. The chain joins TRBV6-1 to TRBJ1-1; TRBD1 agrees at 8 bases. Germline CDR1 reads MNHNS; CDR2 reads SASEGT. The CDR3 is 13 amino acids. With 10 bases clipped from V and 4 bases from J, the junction kept 8 bases outside the gene matches. The CDR3 is CATYRGGSTEAFF. As DNA, the CDR3 is TGTGCCACTTACAGGGGGGGAAGCACTGAAGCTTTCTTT.

The chain links TRBV12-3 or TRBV12-4 to TRBJ2-4, with a weak D call TRBD2 (5 bases). This CDR3 contains 15 residues. Trimming cost V 6 bases and J 1 base, with 13 bases left between them. The CDR3 region has the DNA TGTGCCAGCAGCCTTAGAGGGCTGGCCAAAAACATTCAGTACTTC. Its translation: CASSLRGLAKNIQYF.

Only a few counts were recorded for this clonotype. The DNA of the CDR3 is TGTGCCACCAGTTTTAGCGGGAGTGACGACAATGAGCAGTTCTTC. Its translation: CATSFSGSDDNEQFF. The chain uses TRBV24-1 and TRBJ2-1; 9 bases align to TRBD2. The V gene's germline CDR1 is KGHDR and CDR2 SFDVKD. The CDR3 is 15 amino acids. Losses at the gene ends were 6 bases for V and 5 bases for J; bases not matched to a gene: 7.

This clonotype was seen many times. The chain has TRBV20-1 and TRBJ1-2; D gene unclear. Germline V lookup: CDR1 DFQATT, CDR2 SNEGSKA (reference sequence). CDR3 length equals 12 residues. V was clipped by 6 bases and J by 2 bases, with 10 bases between them. DNA for the CDR3: TGCAGTGCAGCCTCCCCCAACTATGGCTACACCTTC. Protein product: CSAASPNYGYTF.

This clonotype was found a few times. V usage is TRBV5-5 and J usage is TRBJ2-2; possible D gene TRBD1, 7 bases. Per germline, CDR1 SGHKS and CDR2 YYEKEE (reference sequence). The V and J ends lost 4 bases and 5 bases respectively, with 15 bases between them. The CDR3 has 15 amino acids. Written as DNA, the CDR3 is TGTGCCAGCAGCGACGCAGGGGGGTGGACCGGGGAGCTGTTTTTT. Protein sequence: CASSDAGGWTGELFF.

This clonotype appeared many times. V usage is TRBV3-1 and J usage is TRBJ2-3; 10 bases agree with TRBD1. CDR3 length equals 15 residues. The V segment lost 0 bases and the J segment 4 bases; nucleotides outside the gene matches: 1. Germline V gives CDR1 LGHDT, CDR2 YNNKEL (reference sequence). For the CDR3, the DNA is TGTGCCAGCAGCCAAGACGGACAGGGGGCAGATACGCAGTATTTT. Protein product: CASSQDGQGADTQYF.

This clonotype was counted at least ten times. The chain has TRBV2 and TRBJ2-5, with a possible D match to TRBD1 (6 bases). The CDR3 is 15 amino acids. V gave up 2 bases and J gave up 0 bases, with 10 bases separating them. In germline, CDR1 is SNHLY, CDR2 FYNNEI. CDR3 DNA sequence: TGTGCCAGCAGTGAACAGGGGTATTACCAAGAGACCCAGTACTTC. Its translation is CASSEQGYYQETQYF.

This clonotype was recorded many times. This chain joins TRBV7-9 and TRBJ1-4; D uncertain. Germline assignment: CDR1 SEHNR and CDR2 FQNEAQ (reference sequence). This CDR3 spans 14 amino acids. Trimming left V 6 bases short and J 8 bases short, with 16 bases between. As DNA, the CDR3 is TGTGCCAGCAGTCCAAGGGTTAAAGAGGAAAAACTGTTTTTT. It codes for CASSPRVKEEKLFF.

This clonotype was seen ten or more times. V gene TRBV2 combines with J gene TRBJ1-5; no definite D call. The length of the CDR3 is 16 residues. V lost 2 bases and J 2 bases, leaving 13 bases between the germline ends. Germline CDR1 is SNHLY and CDR2 is FYNNEI. The CDR3 DNA reads TGTGCCAGCAGTGAATTCGGGGAGGGAGGCAATCAGCCCCAGCATTTT. It translates to CASSEFGEGGNQPQHF.

Many counts were recorded for this clonotype. V gene TRBV6-1 combines with J gene TRBJ2-3; 10 nucleotides align to TRBD2. Trimming cost V 7 bases and J 2 bases; bases outside gene matches: 9. Germline V gene data show CDR1 as MNHNS and CDR2 as SASEGT. CDR3 length: 16 amino acids. The CDR3 DNA sequence: TGTGCCAGCATCCGCTCTAGCGGGAGCCCCACAGATACGCAGTATTTT. The encoded protein is CASIRSSGSPTDTQYF.

This clonotype was counted at least ten times. The chain is built from TRBV28 and TRBJ1-3, with D perhaps TRBD1 (5 bases). V was cut by 3 bases and J by 3 bases, with 9 bases left in between. This CDR3 has 14 amino acids. Germline CDR1 MDHEN, CDR2 SYDVKM. CDR3 in amino acids: CASSFAGVGNTIYF. For the CDR3, the DNA is TGTGCCAGCAGTTTCGCGGGGGTTGGAAACACCATATATTTT.

This clonotype has a single count. The chain combines TRBV2 with TRBJ2-7; D may correspond to TRBD1 or TRBD2 (7 bases each). TRBJ2-1 explains the end of the DNA better; the J call may be wrong. The germline gives CDR1 SNHLY, CDR2 FYNNEI. CDR3 length: 14 residues. The CDR3 DNA sequence: TGTGCCAGCAGTCTGCAGGGGGGGTCCTACGAGCAGTTCTTC. Residues: CASSLQGGSYEQFF.

As for this clonotype: A much larger clone lies one base from this, so it may be a read error. V usage is TRBV12-3 or TRBV12-4 and J usage is TRBJ2-7; no reliable D call. The CDR3 has 13 amino acids. The DNA of the CDR3 is TGTGCCAGCGGTTTAGGGCAGGCCGGCGAGCAGTACTTC. This encodes CASGLGQAGEQYF.